Shown below are 7 T cell receptor beta chains from a single sample sequenced in a study of CD8 T cells in Susac syndrome. RNA was extracted with the RNeasy kit, and a quantity of roughly 0.5 to 1 ug was reverse transcribed using random hexamers. Each CDR3 protein gets one entry after TCRdb re-called the immunoSEQ multiplex PCR reads with MiXCR. The repertoire holds approximately 180,000 distinct CDR3 sequences, with almost 96% as singletons. The sequencing sample was made of CD4+ T cells from PBMCs. Receptors originate from a human donor with multiple sclerosis.

The gene calls are TRBV5-1 and TRBJ2-1, with 9 bases identical to TRBD2. CDR1 is SGHRS, CDR2 YFSETQ, per germline. This CDR3 region has 17 residues. V gave up 4 bases and J gave up 9 bases; unmatched junction bases: 17. The CDR3 DNA sequence: TGCGCCAGCAGCCTCCCGTCCATGGCGGGGGGGCAGGGTGAGCAGTTCTTC. It encodes CASSLPSMAGGQGEQFF.

The rearrangement links TRBV28 to TRBJ2-3; 7 bases fit TRBD1. The V gene's germline CDR1 is MDHEN and CDR2 SYDVKM. The J segment lost 1 base and the V segment lost 4 bases, leaving 11 bases of the junction unmatched. CDR3 length: 17 residues. Here the CDR3 reads CASSSPGQARGTDTQYF. For the CDR3, the DNA is TGTGCCAGCAGTTCCCCCGGACAGGCGAGGGGCACAGATACGCAGTATTTT.

The rearrangement joins TRBV7-2 to TRBJ2-5; D is unclear. Trimming took 5 bases from V and 5 from J, leaving 21 bases between them. The CDR3 loop spans 16 amino acids. Germline assignment: CDR1 SGHTA and CDR2 FQGNSA. DNA for the CDR3: TGTGCCAGCAGCCAAATTAGCCAGCCGGGCGGCGAGACCCAGTACTTC. Its translation is CASSQISQPGGETQYF.

This clonotype was observed a single time. The rearrangement uses TRBV20-1 and TRBJ2-3; D tentatively fits TRBD1 or TRBD2 (6 bases each). Germline CDR1 is DFQATT and CDR2 is SNEGSKA (reference sequence). The CDR3 is 15 residues long. Between the trimmed V and J ends, which lost 4 bases and 6 bases, there was a span of 20 bases. CDR3 DNA: TGCAGTGCTACCTCGGCGGCAGGGGCGGGGGATACGCAGTATTTT. Protein product: CSATSAAGAGDTQYF.

The chain links TRBV7-3 to TRBJ2-1; 15 nucleotides line up with TRBD2. Germline CDR1 and CDR2: SGHTA and FQGTGA. Trimming took 5 bases from V and 6 from J; bases not matched to a gene: 5. CDR3 length: 16 residues. The CDR3, as DNA: TGTGCCAGCAGCCCTCCGGGACTAGCGGGGGGCAATGAGCAGTTCTTC. It encodes CASSPPGLAGGNEQFF.

In this sample, this clonotype turned up once. V usage is TRBV30 and J usage is TRBJ1-2; D gene unclear. The germline V and J ends were trimmed by 4 bases and 1 base, with 7 bases remaining between them. CDR3 size: 12 residues. Germline V CDR1 and CDR2: GTSNPN, SVGIG (reference sequence). The CDR3 DNA reads TGTGCCTGGATTGGAAATAACTATGGCTACACCTTC. Residues: CAWIGNNYGYTF.

On this clonotype: An end of the junction does not agree with germline; a read error may underlie this. CDR3 in amino acids: CASSWDSTYDQYF. The CDR3 DNA is TGTGCCAGCAGTTGGGACAGTACCTACGACCAGTACTTC. The chain links TRBV27 to TRBJ2-7, with 7 bases identical to TRBD1. The CDR3 is 13 residues long. Germline V gene sequence: CDR1 MNHEY, CDR2 SMNVEV (reference sequence).